This T cell receptor beta chain appears in the sequencing data of a study of blood T cell repertoires in COVID-19. Study context: Italy, Spain and the United States were the sources of the convalescent and acute COVID-19 samples. PBMCs, B-cell-depleted T cells, or T cells provided the cDNA or gDNA that made up the material.

Only in-frame clones appear in the TCRdb table, and some are missing; sequencing was by immunoSEQ multiplex PCR. Among around 160,000 clones listed, 81% were seen once. Per germline, CDR1 SNHLY and CDR2 FYNNEI. The CDR3 is made up of 13 amino acids. Trimming removed 3 bases from V and 1 base from J, with 6 bases in between. The sequenced material came from peripheral blood. The source of this sequence is a human donor with acute or convalescent COVID-19. The donor label of this sample is uncertain. V is TRBV2 and J is TRBJ1-1; no reliable D call. The CDR3 region is CASSDGRNTEAFF. Written as DNA, the CDR3 is TGTGCCAGCAGTGATGGGAGGAACACTGAAGCTTTCTTT.